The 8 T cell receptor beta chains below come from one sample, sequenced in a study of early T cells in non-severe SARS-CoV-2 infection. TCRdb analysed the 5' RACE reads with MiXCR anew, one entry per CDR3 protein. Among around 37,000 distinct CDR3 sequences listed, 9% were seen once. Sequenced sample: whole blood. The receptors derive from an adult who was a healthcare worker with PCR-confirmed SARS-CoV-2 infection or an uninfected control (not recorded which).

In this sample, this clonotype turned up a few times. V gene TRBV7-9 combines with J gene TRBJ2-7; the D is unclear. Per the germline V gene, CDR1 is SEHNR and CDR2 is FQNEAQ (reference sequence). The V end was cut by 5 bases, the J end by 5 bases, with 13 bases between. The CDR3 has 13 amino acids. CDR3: CASSPSYGDEQYF. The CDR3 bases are TGTGCCAGCAGCCCTAGTTACGGAGACGAGCAGTACTTC.

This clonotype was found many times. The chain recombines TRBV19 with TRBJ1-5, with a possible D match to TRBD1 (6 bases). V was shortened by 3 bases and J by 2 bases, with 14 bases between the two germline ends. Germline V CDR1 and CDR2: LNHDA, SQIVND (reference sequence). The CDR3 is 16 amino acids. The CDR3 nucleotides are TGTGCCAGTAGTATGACCCGGGGGGGCGGCAATCAGCCCCAGCATTTT. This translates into CASSMTRGGGNQPQHF.

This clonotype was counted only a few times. In DNA, the CDR3 is TGTGCCAGCAGCTTTGTAGGAAGCACAATTTCGGGGAATCAGCCCCAGCATTTT. Its translation: CASSFVGSTISGNQPQHF. This sequence joins TRBV7-2 and TRBJ1-5, with no clear D. Germline V gives CDR1 SGHTA, CDR2 FQGNSA. The CDR3 totals 18 residues. Deletions cut 3 bases from V and 4 bases from J, with 22 bases between. The full variable domain, its missing parts supplied by reference TRBV7-2 and TRBJ1-5, is GAGVSQSPSNKVTEKGKDVELRCDPISGHTALYWYRQSLGQGLEFLIYFQGNSAPDKSGLPSDRFSAERTGGSVSTLTIQRTQQEDSAVYLCASSFVGSTISGNQPQHFGDGTRLSIL.

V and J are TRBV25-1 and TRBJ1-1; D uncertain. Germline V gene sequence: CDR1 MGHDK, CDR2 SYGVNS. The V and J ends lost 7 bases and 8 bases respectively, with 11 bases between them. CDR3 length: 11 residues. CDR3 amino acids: CASNGPGEAFF. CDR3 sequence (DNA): TGTGCCAGCAATGGGCCTGGGGAAGCTTTCTTT.

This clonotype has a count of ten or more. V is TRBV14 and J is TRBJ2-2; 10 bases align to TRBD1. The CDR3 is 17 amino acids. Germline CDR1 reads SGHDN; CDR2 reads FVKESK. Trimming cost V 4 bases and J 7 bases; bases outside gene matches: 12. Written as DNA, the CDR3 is TGTGCCAGCAGCCGTCGGACAGGGGGAGCGCAAGACGGGGAGCTGTTTTTT. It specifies CASSRRTGGAQDGELFF.

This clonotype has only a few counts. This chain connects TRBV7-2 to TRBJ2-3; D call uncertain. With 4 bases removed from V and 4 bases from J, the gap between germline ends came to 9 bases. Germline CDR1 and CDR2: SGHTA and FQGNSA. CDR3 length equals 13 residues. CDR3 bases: TGTGCCAGCAGCTCCCGAGTCGCAGATACGCAGTATTTT. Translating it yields CASSSRVADTQYF.

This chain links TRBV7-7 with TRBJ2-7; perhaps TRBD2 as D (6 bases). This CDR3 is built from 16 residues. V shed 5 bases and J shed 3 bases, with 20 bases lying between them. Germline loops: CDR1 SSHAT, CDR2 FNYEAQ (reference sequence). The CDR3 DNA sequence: TGTGCCAGCAGCCTAGGCCACTTAGCGGAGGGCTACGAGCAGTACTTC. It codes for CASSLGHLAEGYEQYF.

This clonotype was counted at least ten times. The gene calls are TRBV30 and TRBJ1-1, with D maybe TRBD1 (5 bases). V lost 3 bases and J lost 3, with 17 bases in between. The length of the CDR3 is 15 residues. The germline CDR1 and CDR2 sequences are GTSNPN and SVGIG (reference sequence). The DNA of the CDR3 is TGTGCCTGGAGAGTCGGGGACCTGAAGTACACTGAAGCTTTCTTT. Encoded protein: CAWRVGDLKYTEAFF.